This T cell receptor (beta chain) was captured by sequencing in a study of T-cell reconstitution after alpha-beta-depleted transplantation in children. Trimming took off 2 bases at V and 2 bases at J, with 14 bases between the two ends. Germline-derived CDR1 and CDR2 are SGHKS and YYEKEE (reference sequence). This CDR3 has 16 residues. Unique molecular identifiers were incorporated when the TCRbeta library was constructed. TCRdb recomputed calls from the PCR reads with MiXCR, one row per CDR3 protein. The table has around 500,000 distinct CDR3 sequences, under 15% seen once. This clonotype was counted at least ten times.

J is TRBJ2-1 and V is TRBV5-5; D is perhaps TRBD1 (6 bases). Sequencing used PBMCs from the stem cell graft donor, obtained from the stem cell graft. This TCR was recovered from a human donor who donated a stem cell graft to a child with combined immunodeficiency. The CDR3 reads CASSFYMTGAYNEQFF. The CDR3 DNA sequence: TGTGCCAGCAGCTTCTACATGACAGGAGCCTACAATGAGCAGTTCTTC.